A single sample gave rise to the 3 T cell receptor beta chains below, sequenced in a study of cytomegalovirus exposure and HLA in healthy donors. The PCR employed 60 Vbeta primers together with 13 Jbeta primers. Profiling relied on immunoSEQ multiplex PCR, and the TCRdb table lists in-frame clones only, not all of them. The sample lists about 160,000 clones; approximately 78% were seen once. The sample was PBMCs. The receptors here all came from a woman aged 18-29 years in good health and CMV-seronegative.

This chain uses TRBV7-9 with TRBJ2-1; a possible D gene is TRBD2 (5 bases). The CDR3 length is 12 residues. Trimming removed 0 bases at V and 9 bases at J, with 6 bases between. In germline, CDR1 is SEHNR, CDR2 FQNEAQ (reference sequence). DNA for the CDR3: TGTGCCAGCAGCTTAGCTGGGAGTGAGCAGTTCTTC. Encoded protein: CASSLAGSEQFF.

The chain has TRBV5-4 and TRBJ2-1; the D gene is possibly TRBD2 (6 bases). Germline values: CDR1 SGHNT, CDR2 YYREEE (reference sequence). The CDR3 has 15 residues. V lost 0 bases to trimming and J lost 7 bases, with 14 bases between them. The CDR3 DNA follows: TGTGCCAGCAGCTTGGCGGGGGAGCACCGGAATGAGCAGTTCTTC. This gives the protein CASSLAGEHRNEQFF.

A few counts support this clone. The CDR3 bases are TGTGCCAGCAGCTTAGCGGACACCATATATTTT. Protein: CASSLADTIYF. This rearrangement joins TRBV13 to TRBJ1-3; no clear D gene. Trimming took off 1 base at V and 8 bases at J, with 3 bases between the two ends. The V gene's germline CDR1 is PRHDT and CDR2 FYEKMQ (reference sequence). CDR3 length: 11 residues. Drawing the rest from reference TRBV13 and TRBJ1-3, the complete variable domain is AAGVIQSPRHLIKEKRETATLKCYPIPRHDTVYWYQQGPGQDPQFLISFYEKMQSDKGSIPDRFSAQQFSDYHSELNMSSLELGDSALYFCASSLADTIYFGEGSWLTVV.